The clone carrying this T cell receptor (beta chain) has at least ten counts. As yet, its antigen is unknown. This sample is drawn from a study of T cells after yellow fever vaccination. This CDR3 comprises 17 residues. Trimming removed 4 bases from V and 4 bases from J, with 19 bases in between. Germline values: CDR1 LGHNA, CDR2 YSLEER. They built TCR cDNA with 5'RACE template switching, a step that put in a universal primer site and UMIs. TCRdb re-called the 5' RACE reads through MiXCR, storing one row per CDR3 protein. The sample carries tens of thousands of distinct CDR3 sequences, around 7% recorded once. Findings and limits, study-wide: Abundant bulk-derived clonotypes could contaminate FACS-sorted repertoires. Overlap between CD4 and CD8 compartments was detected for a small share of clonotypes. Subsequent to the booster, the majority of primary-vaccination clones reappeared (roughly 95% CD4, approximately 85% CD8).

The sample here was CD8+ T cells sorted from PBMCs, taken on the day of the yellow fever booster vaccination. The chain is built from TRBV4-3 and TRBJ2-2; D remains ambiguous. The TCR was taken from a man in his thirties or forties who received the YFV17D yellow fever vaccine. The CDR3 coding sequence is TGCGCCAGCAGCCTTACGACCCCCGTTGTTGGCACCGGGGAGCTGTTTTTT. Its protein is CASSLTTPVVGTGELFF.